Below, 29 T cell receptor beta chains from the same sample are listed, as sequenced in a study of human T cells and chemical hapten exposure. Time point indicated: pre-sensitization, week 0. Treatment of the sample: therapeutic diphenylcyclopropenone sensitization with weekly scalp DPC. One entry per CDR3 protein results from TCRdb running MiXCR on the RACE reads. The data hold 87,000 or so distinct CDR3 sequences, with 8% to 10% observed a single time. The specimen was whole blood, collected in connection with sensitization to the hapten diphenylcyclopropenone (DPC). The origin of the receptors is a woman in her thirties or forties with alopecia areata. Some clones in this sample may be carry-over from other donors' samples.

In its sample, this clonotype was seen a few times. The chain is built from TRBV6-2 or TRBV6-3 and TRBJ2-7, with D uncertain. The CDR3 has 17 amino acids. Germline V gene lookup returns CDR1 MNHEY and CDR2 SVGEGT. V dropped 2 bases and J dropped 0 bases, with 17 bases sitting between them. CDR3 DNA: TGTGCCAGCAGTTACCAAGATCGCCTTTTGAGCTCCTACGAGCAGTACTTC. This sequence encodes CASSYQDRLLSSYEQYF.

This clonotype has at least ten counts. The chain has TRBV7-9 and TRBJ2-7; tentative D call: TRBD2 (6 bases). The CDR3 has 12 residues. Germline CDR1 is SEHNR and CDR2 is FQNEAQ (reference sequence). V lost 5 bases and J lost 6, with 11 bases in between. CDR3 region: CASSPSGGEQYF. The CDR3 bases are TGTGCCAGCAGCCCCTCCGGGGGCGAGCAGTACTTC.

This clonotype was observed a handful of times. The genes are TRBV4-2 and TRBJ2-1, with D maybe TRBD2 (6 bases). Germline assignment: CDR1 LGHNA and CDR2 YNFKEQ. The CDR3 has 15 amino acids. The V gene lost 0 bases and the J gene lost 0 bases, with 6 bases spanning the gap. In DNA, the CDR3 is TGTGCCAGCAGCCAAGAGGGGGGCTCCTACAATGAGCAGTTCTTC. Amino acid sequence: CASSQEGGSYNEQFF.

In DNA, the CDR3 is TGCAGTGCTGGGTTAGCGGGGGAGGAAGAGACCCAGTACTTC. Residues: CSAGLAGEEETQYF. This chain links TRBV20-1 with TRBJ2-5; 9 positions agree with TRBD2. The V and J ends lost 5 bases and 3 bases, in that order; junction bases with no gene match: 7. The CDR3 spans 14 residues. Germline-derived CDR1 and CDR2 are DFQATT and SNEGSKA (reference sequence).

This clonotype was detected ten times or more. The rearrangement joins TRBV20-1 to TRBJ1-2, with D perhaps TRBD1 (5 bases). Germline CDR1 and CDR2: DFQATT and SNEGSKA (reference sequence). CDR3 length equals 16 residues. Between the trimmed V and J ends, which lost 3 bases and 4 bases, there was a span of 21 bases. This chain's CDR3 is CSARRTWLKGPYGYTF. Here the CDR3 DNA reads TGCAGTGCTAGGCGGACATGGTTGAAAGGCCCCTATGGCTACACCTTC.

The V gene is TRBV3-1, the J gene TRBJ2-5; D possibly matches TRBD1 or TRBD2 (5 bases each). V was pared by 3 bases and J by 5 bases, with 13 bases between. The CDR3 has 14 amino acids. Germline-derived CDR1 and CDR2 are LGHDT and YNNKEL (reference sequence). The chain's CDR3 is CASSQQQGRETQYF. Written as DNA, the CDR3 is TGTGCCAGCAGCCAGCAGCAGGGACGGGAGACCCAGTACTTC.

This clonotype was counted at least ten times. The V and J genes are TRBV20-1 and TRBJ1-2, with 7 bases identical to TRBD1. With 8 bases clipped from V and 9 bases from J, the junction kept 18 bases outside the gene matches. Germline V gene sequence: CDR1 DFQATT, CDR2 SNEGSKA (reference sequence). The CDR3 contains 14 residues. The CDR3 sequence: CSPNQGGRGLRYTF. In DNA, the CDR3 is TGCAGTCCCAACCAGGGGGGCAGGGGACTCCGCTACACCTTC.

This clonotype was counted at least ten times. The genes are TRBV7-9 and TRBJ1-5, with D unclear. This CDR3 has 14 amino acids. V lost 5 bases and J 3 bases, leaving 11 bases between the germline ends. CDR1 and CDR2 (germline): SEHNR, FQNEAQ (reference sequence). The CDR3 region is CASSPDGFNQPQHF. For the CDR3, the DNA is TGTGCCAGCAGCCCGGACGGCTTCAATCAGCCCCAGCATTTT.

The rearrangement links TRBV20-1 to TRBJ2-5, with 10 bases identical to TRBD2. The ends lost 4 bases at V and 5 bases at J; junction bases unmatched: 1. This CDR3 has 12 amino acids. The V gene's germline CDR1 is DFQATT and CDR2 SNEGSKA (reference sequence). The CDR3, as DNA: TGCAGTGCTAAGACTAGCGGGGAGACCCAGTACTTC. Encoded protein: CSAKTSGETQYF.

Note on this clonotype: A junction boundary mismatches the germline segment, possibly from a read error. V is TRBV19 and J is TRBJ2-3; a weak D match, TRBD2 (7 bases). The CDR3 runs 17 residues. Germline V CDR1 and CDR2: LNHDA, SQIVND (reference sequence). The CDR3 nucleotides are TGTGCCAGTAGCCCCTCGGGGGGAGCAGGGGACACAGAAACGCAGTATTTT. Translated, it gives CASSPSGGAGDTETQYF.

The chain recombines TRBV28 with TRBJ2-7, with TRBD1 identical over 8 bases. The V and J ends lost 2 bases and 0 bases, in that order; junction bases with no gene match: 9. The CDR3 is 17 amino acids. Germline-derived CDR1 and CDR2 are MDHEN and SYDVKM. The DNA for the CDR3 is TGTGCCAGCAGTTTAGACAGGGGTAGGGGAAGCTCCTACGAGCAGTACTTC. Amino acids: CASSLDRGRGSSYEQYF.

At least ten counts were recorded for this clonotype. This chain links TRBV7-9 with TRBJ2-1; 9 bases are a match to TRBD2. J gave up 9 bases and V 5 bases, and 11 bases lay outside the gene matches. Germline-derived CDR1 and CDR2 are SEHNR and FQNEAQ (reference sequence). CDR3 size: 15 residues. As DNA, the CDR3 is TGTGCCAGCAGCCCCCGTGCGGGGGGGCTCAGTGAGCAGTTCTTC. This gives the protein CASSPRAGGLSEQFF. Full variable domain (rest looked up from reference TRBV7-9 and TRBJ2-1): DTGVSQNPRHKITKRGQNVTFRCDPISEHNRLYWYRQTLGQGPEFLTYFQNEAQLEKSRLLSDRFSAERPKGSFSTLEIQRTEQGDSAMYLCASSPRAGGLSEQFFGPGTRLTVL.

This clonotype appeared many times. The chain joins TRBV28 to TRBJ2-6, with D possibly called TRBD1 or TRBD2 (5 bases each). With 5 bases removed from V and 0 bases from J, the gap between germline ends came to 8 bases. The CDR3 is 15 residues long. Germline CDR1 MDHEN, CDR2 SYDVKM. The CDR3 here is CASSPGGSGANVLTF. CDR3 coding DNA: TGTGCCAGCAGTCCTGGGGGCTCTGGGGCCAACGTCCTGACTTTC.

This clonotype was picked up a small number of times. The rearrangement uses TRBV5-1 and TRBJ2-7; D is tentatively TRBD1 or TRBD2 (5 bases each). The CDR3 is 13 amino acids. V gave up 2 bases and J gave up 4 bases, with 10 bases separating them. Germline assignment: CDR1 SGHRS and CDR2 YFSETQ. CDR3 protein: CASSFRDGYEQYF. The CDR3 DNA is TGCGCCAGCAGCTTCCGGGACGGATACGAGCAGTACTTC.

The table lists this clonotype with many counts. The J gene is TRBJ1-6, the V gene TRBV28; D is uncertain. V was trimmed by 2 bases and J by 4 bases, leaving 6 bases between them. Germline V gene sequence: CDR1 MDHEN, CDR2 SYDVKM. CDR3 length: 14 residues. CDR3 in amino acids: CASSLGGYNSPLHF. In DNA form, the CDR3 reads TGTGCCAGCAGTTTAGGAGGGTATAATTCACCCCTCCACTTT.

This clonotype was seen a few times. CDR3 DNA sequence: TGTGCCAGCAGCGTAGATCGACGGACCTACTCTGGGGCCAACGTCCTGACTTTC. As protein: CASSVDRRTYSGANVLTF. The rearrangement links TRBV9 to TRBJ2-6, with D unclear. The V gene lost 0 bases and the J gene lost 0 bases, with 13 bases spanning the gap. In germline, CDR1 is SGDLS, CDR2 YYNGEE. This CDR3 comprises 18 residues.

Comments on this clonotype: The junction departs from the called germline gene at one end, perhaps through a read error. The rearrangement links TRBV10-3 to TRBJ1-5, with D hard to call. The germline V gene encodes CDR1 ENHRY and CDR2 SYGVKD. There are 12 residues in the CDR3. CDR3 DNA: TGTGTCATCAGTGAAAGGAATCAGCCCCAGCATTTT. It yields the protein CVISERNQPQHF.

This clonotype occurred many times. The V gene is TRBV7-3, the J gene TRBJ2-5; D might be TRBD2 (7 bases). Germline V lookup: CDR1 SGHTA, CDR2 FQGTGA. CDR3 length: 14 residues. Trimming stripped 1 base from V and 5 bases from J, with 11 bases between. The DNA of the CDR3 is TGTGCCAGCAGCTTAATGGGGGGGCAGGAGACCCAGTACTTC. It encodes CASSLMGGQETQYF. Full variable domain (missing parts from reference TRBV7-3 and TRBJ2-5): GAGVSQTPSNKVTEKGKYVELRCDPISGHTALYWYRQSLGQGPEFLIYFQGTGAADDSGLPNDRFFAVRPEGSVSTLKIQRTERGDSAVYLCASSLMGGQETQYFGPGTRLLVL.

CDR3: CASSLYGDEQFF. The CDR3, as DNA: TGTGCCAGCAGCCTTTACGGGGATGAGCAGTTCTTC. The J gene is TRBJ2-1, the V gene TRBV7-2; a possible D gene is TRBD2 (5 bases). CDR1 is SGHTA, CDR2 FQGNSA, per germline. The V gene lost 5 bases and the J gene lost 8 bases, with 10 bases spanning the gap. The CDR3 covers 12 residues.

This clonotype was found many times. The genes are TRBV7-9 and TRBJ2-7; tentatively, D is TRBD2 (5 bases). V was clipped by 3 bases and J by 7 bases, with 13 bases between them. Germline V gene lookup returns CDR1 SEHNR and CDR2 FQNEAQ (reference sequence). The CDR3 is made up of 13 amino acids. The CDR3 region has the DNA TGTGCCAGCAGCTTGACTAATCGCGAGGAGCAGTACTTC. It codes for CASSLTNREEQYF.

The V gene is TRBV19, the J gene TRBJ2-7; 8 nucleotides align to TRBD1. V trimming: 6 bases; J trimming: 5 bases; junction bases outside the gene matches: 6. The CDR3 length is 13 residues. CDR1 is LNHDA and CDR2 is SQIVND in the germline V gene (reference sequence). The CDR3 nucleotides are TGTGCCAGTAGCCCCGAGACAGGGGACGAGCAGTACTTC. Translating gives CASSPETGDEQYF.

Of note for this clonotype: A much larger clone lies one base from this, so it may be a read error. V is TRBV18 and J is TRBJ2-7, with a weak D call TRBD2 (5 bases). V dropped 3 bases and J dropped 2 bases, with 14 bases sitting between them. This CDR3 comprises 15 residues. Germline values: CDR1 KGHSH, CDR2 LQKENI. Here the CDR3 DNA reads TGTGCCAGCTCACCCCGGACTGGCAACCCCTACGAGCAGTACTTC. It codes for CASSPRTGNPYEQYF. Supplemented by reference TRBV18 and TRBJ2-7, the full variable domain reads NAGVMQNPRHLVRRRGQEARLRCSPMKGHSHVYWYRQLPEEGLKFMVYLQKENIIDESGMPKERFSAEFPKEGPSILRIQQVVRGDSAAYFCASSPRTGNPYEQYFGPGTRLTVT.

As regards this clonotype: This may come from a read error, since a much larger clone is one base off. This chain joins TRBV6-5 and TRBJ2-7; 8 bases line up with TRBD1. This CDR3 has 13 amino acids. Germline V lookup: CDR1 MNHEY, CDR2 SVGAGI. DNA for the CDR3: TGTGCCATCAGTTGGACAGGGTCCTACGAGCAGTACTTC. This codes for CAISWTGSYEQYF.

CDR3 coding DNA: TGTGCCAGCTCACCAATTGATGGGGGGGGCGGCAATGAGCAGTTCTTC. This gives the protein CASSPIDGGGGNEQFF. The chain carries TRBV18 and TRBJ2-1; D is perhaps TRBD2 (7 bases). Germline V gene sequence: CDR1 KGHSH, CDR2 LQKENI. This CDR3 has 16 amino acids. V was pared by 2 bases and J by 6 bases, with 17 bases between. The full variable domain, rest sourced from reference TRBV18 and TRBJ2-1, is NAGVMQNPRHLVRRRGQEARLRCSPMKGHSHVYWYRQLPEEGLKFMVYLQKENIIDESGMPKERFSAEFPKEGPSILRIQQVVRGDSAAYFCASSPIDGGGGNEQFFGPGTRLTVL.

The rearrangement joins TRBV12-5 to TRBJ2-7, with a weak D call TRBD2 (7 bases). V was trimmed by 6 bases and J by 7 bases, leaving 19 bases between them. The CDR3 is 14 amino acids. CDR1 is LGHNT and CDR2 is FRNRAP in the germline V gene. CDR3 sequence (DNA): TGTGCTAGTGGCGCCGCCGGACAGCGGGGAGAGCAGTACTTC. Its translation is CASGAAGQRGEQYF.

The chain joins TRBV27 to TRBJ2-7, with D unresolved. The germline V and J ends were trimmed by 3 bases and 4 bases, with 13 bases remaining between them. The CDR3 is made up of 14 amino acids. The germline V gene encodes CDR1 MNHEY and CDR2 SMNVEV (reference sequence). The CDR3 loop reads CASSFIYSRYEQYF. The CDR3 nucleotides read TGTGCCAGCAGTTTCATCTATTCTCGGTACGAGCAGTACTTC.

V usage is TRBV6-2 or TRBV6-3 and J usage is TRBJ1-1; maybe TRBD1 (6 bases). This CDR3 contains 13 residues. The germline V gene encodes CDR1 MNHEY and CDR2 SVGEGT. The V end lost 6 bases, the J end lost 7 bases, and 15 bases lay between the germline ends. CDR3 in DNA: TGTGCCAGCAGCCGCCAGGGGAATTTTGAAGCTTTCTTT. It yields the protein CASSRQGNFEAFF.

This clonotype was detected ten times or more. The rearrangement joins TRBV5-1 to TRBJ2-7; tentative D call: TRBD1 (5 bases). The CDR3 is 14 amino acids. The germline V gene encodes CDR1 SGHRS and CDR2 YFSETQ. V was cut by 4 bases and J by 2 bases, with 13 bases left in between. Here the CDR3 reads CASSEVGATYEQYF. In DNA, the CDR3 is TGCGCCAGCAGCGAGGTAGGGGCGACCTACGAGCAGTACTTC.

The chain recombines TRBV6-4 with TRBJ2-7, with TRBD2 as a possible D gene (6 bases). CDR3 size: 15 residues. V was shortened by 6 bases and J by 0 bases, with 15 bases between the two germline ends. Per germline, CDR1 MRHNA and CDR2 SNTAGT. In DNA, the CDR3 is TGTGCCAGCAGGGCAATAGCGGATAGCTCCTACGAGCAGTACTTC. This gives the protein CASRAIADSSYEQYF.